This T cell receptor (beta chain) comes out of a study of T cells in Graves' hyperthyroidism and ophthalmopathy. Germline V gene lookup returns CDR1 MNHEY and CDR2 SMNVEV (reference sequence). This CDR3 is built from 13 residues. With 3 bases removed from V and 5 bases from J, the gap between germline ends came to 10 bases. RNA transcripts gave rise to amplified TCR beta CDR3 regions. Initially, a first-round RT-PCR of the TCR CDR3 employed the HTBI primer set. Via MiXCR, TCRdb re-called the multiplex PCR reads, giving one row per CDR3 protein. The sample has roughly 570,000 distinct CDR3 sequences, 35% to 55% seen once. This clonotype was counted many times.

The sequence derives from an adult woman with Graves' disease, either hyperthyroidism or ophthalmopathy (not recorded which). Sequencing used peripheral blood or thyroid tissue (not recorded which). This chain joins TRBV27 and TRBJ2-5; the D is unclear. Here the CDR3 DNA reads TGTGCCAGCAGTTTGGGCCAGTGGGAGACCCAGTACTTC. Translated: CASSLGQWETQYF.